The T cell receptor beta chain described here comes from a study of beta chain features in type 1 diabetes. This clone was picked up a small number of times. Investigators reverse transcribed all isolated RNA, so they sequenced expressed TCRB transcripts. Produced via immunoSEQ multiplex PCR; TCRdb's table is partial and in-frame only. The profile shows 300,000 to 400,000 clones, 9.5% to 11% of them singletons. The source of this sequence is a woman between 25 and 40 years old in good health. The source material was naive CD4+ T cells from blood.

The CDR3, as DNA: TGTGCCAGCAGCCCACCCCGGACTAGCGGGACGAATGAGCAGTTCTTC. It encodes CASSPPRTSGTNEQFF. The gene calls are TRBV7-3 and TRBJ2-1; TRBD2 aligns across 12 bases. CDR3 size: 16 residues. From germline, CDR1 is SGHTA and CDR2 FQGTGA. The ends lost 5 bases at V and 7 bases at J; junction bases unmatched: 9.